The source of this TCR beta chain is a study of T cell changes during pregnancy in multiple sclerosis. Germline lookup yields CDR1 SQVTM and CDR2 ANQGSEA. The V segment lost 8 bases and the J segment 8 bases; nucleotides outside the gene matches: 11. This CDR3 spans 13 amino acids. This clone turned up a few times. Here immunoSEQ multiplex PCR was the method, and the copy in TCRdb shows in-frame clones only, minus some. The sample carries around 36,000 clones, 75% to 95% recorded once. The input for sequencing was CD4+ T cells from peripheral blood mononuclear cells, taken in the third trimester of pregnancy. The chain uses TRBV29-1 and TRBJ2-1; 8 bases agree with TRBD2. The source of this sequence is a female donor with multiple sclerosis, enrolled in a pregnancy study. The CDR3 nucleotides read TGCAGCTTAATAGCGGGAACGATCGATGAGCAGTTCTTC. Its protein product is CSLIAGTIDEQFF.